This T cell receptor (beta chain) was captured by sequencing in a study of control samples from healthy donors and cancer patients. Libraries were prepared by immunoSEQ multiplex PCR; TCRdb keeps only in-frame clonotypes and omits some of them. The table records about 160,000 clones, over 85% of them present only once. Germline CDR1 and CDR2: SGDLS and YYNGEE. The CDR3 is 14 residues long. Trimming left V 0 bases short and J 9 bases short, with 10 bases between. The specimen was blood. This sequence joins TRBV9 and TRBJ1-6; no clear D. The sequence was collected from a woman between 35 and 50 years old in good health. The CDR3 DNA is TGTGCCAGCAGCGTAGGCCAGGAGAGTTCACCCCTCCACTTT. This translates into CASSVGQESSPLHF.